Below, one TCR beta chain is given with its context. As yet, its antigen is unknown. The CDR3 loop spans 13 amino acids. V lost 8 bases and J lost 2, with 9 bases in between. Germline V gives CDR1 LNHNV, CDR2 YYDKDF (reference sequence). Assay: immunoSEQ multiplex PCR; the TCRdb copy retains only in-frame clones and omits some. The sample lists some 130,000 clones, 85% to 95% occurring once. The data are from a study of cytomegalovirus exposure and HLA in healthy donors. Study results and limitations: Most TCR sequences proved rare, with some public TCRs found in many donors. As was reported, the classifier diagnosed cytomegalovirus status with high specificity and sensitivity. Specificity of three CMV-associated chains for CMV antigens was verified in vitro.

Sequences were obtained from PBMCs. The rearrangement joins TRBV15 to TRBJ2-2; perhaps TRBD2 as D (5 bases). The clonotype originates from a man younger than 35 in good health and CMV-seropositive. CDR3 in amino acids: CATGRPNTGELFF. The CDR3 DNA follows: TGTGCCACCGGGAGACCCAACACCGGGGAGCTGTTTTTT.